The clone carrying this T cell receptor (beta chain) occurred many times. Antigen unknown. V gave up 3 bases and J gave up 1 base, with 7 bases separating them. The germline CDR1 and CDR2 sequences are MDHEN and SYDVKM. CDR3 size: 13 residues. The sample originates from a study of T-cell reconstitution after alpha-beta-depleted transplantation in children. Researchers prepared the TCRbeta library using unique molecular identifiers, the study reports. TCRdb redid the calling of the PCR reads with MiXCR, one entry per CDR3 protein. The repertoire consists of a few hundred thousand distinct CDR3 sequences, with roughly a quarter occurring once and the leading ten covering under 5.5%. Study-wide points: Roughly two months post-transplant, alpha-beta T cells reportedly originated from several hundred graft clones that had expanded. Fresh T-cell production supplied most of the T-cell counts and diversity seen one year after transplant. Several patients had high TCRbeta diversity at day 60; it came from surviving recipient T cells and thymic progenitors.

V usage is TRBV28 and J usage is TRBJ2-7, with D perhaps matching TRBD1 (5 bases). This sequence originates from a female patient between 2 and 15 years old who had a stem cell transplant for congenital amegakaryocytic thrombocytopenia, so the T cells may come from the graft donor. Sequencing was performed on PBMCs, mostly from graft donor cells, taken 360 days after TCRalphabeta/CD19-depleted stem cell transplant. The CDR3 sequence is CASSLDNSYEQYF. Here the CDR3 DNA reads TGTGCCAGCAGTTTGGACAATTCCTACGAGCAGTACTTC.